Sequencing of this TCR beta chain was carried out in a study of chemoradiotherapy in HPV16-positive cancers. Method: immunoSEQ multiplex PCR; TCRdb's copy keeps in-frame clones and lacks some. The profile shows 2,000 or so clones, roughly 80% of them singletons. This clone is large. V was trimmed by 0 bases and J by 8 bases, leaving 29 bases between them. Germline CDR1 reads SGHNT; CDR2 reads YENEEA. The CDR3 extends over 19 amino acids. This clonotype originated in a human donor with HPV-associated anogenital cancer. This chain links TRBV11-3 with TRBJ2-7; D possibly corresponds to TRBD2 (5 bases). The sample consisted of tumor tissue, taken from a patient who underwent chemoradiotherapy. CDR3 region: CASSLDLDHTSGIYGKQYF. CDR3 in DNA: TGTGCCAGCAGCTTAGATCTTGACCATACCTCAGGCATCTACGGGAAGCAGTACTTC.